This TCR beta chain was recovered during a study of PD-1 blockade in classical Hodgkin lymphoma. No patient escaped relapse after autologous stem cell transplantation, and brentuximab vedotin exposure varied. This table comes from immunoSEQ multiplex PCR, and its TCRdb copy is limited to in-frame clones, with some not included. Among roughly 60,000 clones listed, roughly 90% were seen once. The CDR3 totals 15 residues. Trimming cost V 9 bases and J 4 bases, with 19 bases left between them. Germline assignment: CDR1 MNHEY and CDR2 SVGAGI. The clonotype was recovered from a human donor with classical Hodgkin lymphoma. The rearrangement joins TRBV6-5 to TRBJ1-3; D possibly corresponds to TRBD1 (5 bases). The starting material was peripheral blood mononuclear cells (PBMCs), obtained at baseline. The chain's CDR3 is CASSTVRAFGNTIYF. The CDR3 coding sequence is TGTGCCAGTTCAACAGTCAGGGCGTTCGGAAACACCATATATTTT.